A single sample is the source of the 28 T cell receptor beta chains below, sequenced in a study of cytomegalovirus exposure and HLA in healthy donors. 13 Jbeta primers and 60 Vbeta primers were used for the PCR. The assay was immunoSEQ multiplex PCR, and TCRdb's table has in-frame clones only and misses some. The sample includes over 100,000 clones, 75% to 90% of them seen just once. The sequenced sample was PBMCs. These receptors all come from a woman between 45 and 65 years old in good health and CMV-seropositive.

The chain carries TRBV18 and TRBJ1-2; TRBD1 is a possible D gene (6 bases). This CDR3 has 13 amino acids. The ends were cut back, 5 bases at V and 6 bases at J, with 13 bases in the middle. In germline, CDR1 is KGHSH, CDR2 LQKENI. CDR3 sequence: CASSFGTTDGYTF. CDR3 DNA: TGTGCCAGCTCATTTGGGACAACCGATGGCTACACCTTC.

The chain is built from TRBV7-2 and TRBJ1-5; D is undetermined. The CDR3 covers 12 residues. CDR1 and CDR2 (germline): SGHTA, FQGNSA. Between the trimmed V and J ends, which lost 4 bases and 7 bases, there was a span of 8 bases. This CDR3 is CASSYSGQPQHF. In DNA, the CDR3 is TGTGCCAGCAGCTACTCGGGACAGCCCCAGCATTTT.

The chain employs TRBV18 and TRBJ1-2, with 9 bases identical to TRBD1. The CDR3 has 18 amino acids. J gave up 3 bases and V 4 bases, and 15 bases lay outside the gene matches. In germline, CDR1 is KGHSH, CDR2 LQKENI. The CDR3 is CASSLGAGTGSRDYGYTF. As DNA, the CDR3 is TGTGCCAGCTCACTGGGGGCCGGGACAGGGTCCCGGGACTATGGCTACACCTTC.

The rearrangement joins TRBV11-1 to TRBJ2-2, with unresolved D. The CDR3 runs to 14 residues. With 4 bases removed from V and 1 base from J, the gap between germline ends came to 7 bases. The germline gives CDR1 SGHAT, CDR2 FQDESV (reference sequence). In DNA, the CDR3 is TGTGCCAGCAGCTCGCTCAGGAACACCGGGGAGCTGTTTTTT. This gives the protein CASSSLRNTGELFF.

The genes are TRBV10-3 and TRBJ1-1; a weak D match, TRBD1 (6 bases). The V gene lost 3 bases and the J gene lost 4 bases, with 15 bases spanning the gap. CDR1 ENHRY and CDR2 SYGVKD come from the germline V gene. The CDR3 has 15 amino acids. The CDR3 is CAISDNWGRGTEAFF. Written as DNA, the CDR3 is TGTGCCATCAGTGATAATTGGGGGCGAGGCACTGAAGCTTTCTTT.

The CDR3 is CASSIAVATNEKLFF. DNA for the CDR3: TGTGCCAGTAGTATAGCAGTTGCAACTAATGAAAAACTGTTTTTT. The J gene is TRBJ1-4, the V gene TRBV19; D not certain. With 1 base removed from V and 0 bases from J, the gap between germline ends came to 6 bases. Germline CDR1 and CDR2: LNHDA and SQIVND (reference sequence). The CDR3 consists of 15 residues.

The chain recombines TRBV7-9 with TRBJ2-3, with TRBD1 identical over 11 bases. CDR3 length: 18 residues. V was pared by 3 bases and J by 1 base, with 9 bases of the junction left unmatched. Germline V gene data show CDR1 as SEHNR and CDR2 as FQNEAQ (reference sequence). The CDR3, as DNA: TGTGCCAGCAGCTTTGGGACAGGGGGGAATCGTGGCACAGATACGCAGTATTTT. It codes for CASSFGTGGNRGTDTQYF.

This clone was seen only a few times. The rearrangement joins TRBV6-5 to TRBJ1-1, with D possibly matching TRBD1 (5 bases). The CDR3 length is 13 residues. V lost 4 bases, J lost 5 bases, and 11 bases lay in between. Germline CDR1 and CDR2: MNHEY and SVGAGI. CDR3 sequence reads: CASSFSGGTEAFF. DNA for the CDR3: TGTGCCAGCAGTTTTTCGGGGGGGACTGAAGCTTTCTTT.

The V call is TRBV7-3, the J call TRBJ2-2, with a weak D call TRBD2 (6 bases). V shed 5 bases and J shed 2 bases, with 18 bases lying between them. The length of the CDR3 is 17 residues. The germline gives CDR1 SGHTA, CDR2 FQGTGA. CDR3 protein: CASSHKGTAINTGELFF. The DNA of the CDR3 is TGTGCCAGCAGCCATAAAGGGACTGCTATAAACACCGGGGAGCTGTTTTTT.

The chain is built from TRBV2 and TRBJ1-1; no definite D call. This CDR3 is 14 amino acids long. Trimming shortened V by 0 bases and J by 7 bases, and 12 bases separated the two germline ends. Germline V gene lookup returns CDR1 SNHLY and CDR2 FYNNEI. CDR3 region: CASSEAFLNIEAFF. The CDR3 DNA sequence: TGTGCCAGCAGTGAAGCCTTCTTAAATATTGAAGCTTTCTTT.

A remark on this clone: This sample also contains other DNA sequences that code for the same CDR3. The chain employs TRBV5-1 and TRBJ2-1; no clear D gene. Germline V gene lookup returns CDR1 SGHRS and CDR2 YFSETQ. This CDR3 is built from 15 residues. Between the trimmed V and J ends, which lost 4 bases and 0 bases, there was a span of 11 bases. The CDR3 sequence: CASSLTLSSYNEQFF. The CDR3, as DNA: TGCGCCAGCAGCCTCACCCTGAGCTCCTACAATGAGCAGTTCTTC.

The chain employs TRBV5-6 and TRBJ1-5; 9 bases are shared with TRBD1. This CDR3 comprises 14 residues. Trimming cost V 4 bases and J 6 bases; bases outside gene matches: 5. Germline-derived CDR1 and CDR2 are SGHDT and YYEEEE. In nucleotides, the CDR3 is TGTGCCAGCAGCGAAACAGGGGGCGTTCAGCCCCAGCATTTT. It codes for CASSETGGVQPQHF.

This chain uses TRBV4-3 with TRBJ2-3; perhaps TRBD1 as D (5 bases). Germline V gene lookup returns CDR1 LGHNA and CDR2 YSLEER. V was cut by 0 bases and J by 5 bases, with 12 bases left in between. The CDR3 loop spans 15 amino acids. The CDR3 DNA is TGCGCCAGCAGCCAAGATCCCAGGGTAGGAGATACGCAGTATTTT. Translating gives CASSQDPRVGDTQYF.

The rearrangement links TRBV6-5 to TRBJ2-1; TRBD2 aligns across 9 bases. The germline V gene has CDR1 MNHEY and CDR2 SVGAGI. Trimming cost V 3 bases and J 9 bases; bases outside gene matches: 6. CDR3 length: 14 residues. CDR3 amino acids: CASSYQPAGGEQFF. The CDR3 bases are TGTGCCAGCAGTTATCAGCCAGCGGGGGGTGAGCAGTTCTTC.

This chain uses TRBV5-8 with TRBJ1-3; D not certain. This CDR3 has 14 amino acids. The germline V gene encodes CDR1 SGHTS and CDR2 YDEGEE. Trimming left V 5 bases short and J 2 bases short, with 11 bases between. The CDR3 DNA follows: TGTGCCAGCAGAACCAGTGGAGCTGGAAACACCATATATTTT. It specifies CASRTSGAGNTIYF.

The chain is built from TRBV4-1 and TRBJ2-7; 8 positions match TRBD2. J was trimmed by 2 bases and V by 0 bases; bases with no gene match: 9. The V gene's germline CDR1 is MGHRA and CDR2 YSYEKL. The CDR3 covers 17 residues. The CDR3 DNA follows: TGCGCCAGCAGCCAAGAAGGCCCGACTAGCGTCGCCTACGAGCAGTACTTC. Its protein product is CASSQEGPTSVAYEQYF.

V and J are TRBV14 and TRBJ1-1; tentative D call: TRBD1 (5 bases). Germline V gene lookup returns CDR1 SGHDN and CDR2 FVKESK. V gave up 1 base and J gave up 5 bases, with 11 bases separating them. The CDR3 covers 14 residues. DNA of the CDR3: TGTGCCAGCAGCCAAGTGGGGGGGTGGACTGAAGCTTTCTTT. This translates into CASSQVGGWTEAFF. Using reference TRBV14 and TRBJ1-1 for the parts outside the CDR3, the full variable domain is EAGVTQFPSHSVIEKGQTVTLRCDPISGHDNLYWYRRVMGKEIKFLLHFVKESKQDESGMPNNRFLAERTGGTYSTLKVQPAELEDSGVYFCASSQVGGWTEAFFGQGTRLTVV.

The chain carries TRBV5-1 and TRBJ2-1, with TRBD2 identical over 7 bases. V trimming: 4 bases; J trimming: 3 bases; junction bases outside the gene matches: 7. CDR1 SGHRS and CDR2 YFSETQ come from the germline V gene. The CDR3 runs to 15 residues. The CDR3 sequence is CASSPASGRYNEQFF. CDR3 DNA: TGCGCCAGCAGCCCTGCTAGCGGACGCTACAATGAGCAGTTCTTC.

This clone came up a few times. The rearrangement links TRBV27 to TRBJ2-7; D uncertain. This CDR3 region has 15 residues. V was cut by 3 bases and J by 0 bases, with 12 bases left in between. Germline CDR1 MNHEY, CDR2 SMNVEV (reference sequence). CDR3 sequence: CASSFSTAYSYEQYF. The CDR3 DNA is TGTGCCAGCAGTTTCTCAACAGCTTACTCCTACGAGCAGTACTTC.

The V gene is TRBV6-6, the J gene TRBJ1-2; 10 bases fit TRBD1. V trimming: 6 bases; J trimming: 6 bases; junction bases outside the gene matches: 4. This CDR3 is built from 13 residues. From germline, CDR1 is MNHNY and CDR2 SVGAGI (reference sequence). The CDR3, as DNA: TGTGCCAGCAGACCGACAGGGGGCAATGGCTACACCTTC. As protein: CASRPTGGNGYTF.

This clone was recorded once. V usage is TRBV9 and J usage is TRBJ1-5; D gene uncertain. Germline CDR1 SGDLS, CDR2 YYNGEE. This CDR3 has 14 residues. Trimming left V 4 bases short and J 0 bases short, with 8 bases between. CDR3 amino acids: CASSPSPSNQPQHF. The CDR3, as DNA: TGTGCCAGCAGCCCGAGCCCTAGCAATCAGCCCCAGCATTTT.

This clone was seen only a few times. The CDR3 region has the DNA TGTGCCAGCAGCCAAATCGGTTTTGCAAAGTTCTACGAGCAGTACTTC. Translated: CASSQIGFAKFYEQYF. The chain employs TRBV7-8 and TRBJ2-7; D is unresolved. Germline assignment: CDR1 SGHVS and CDR2 FQNEAQ. The CDR3 consists of 16 residues. V was trimmed by 5 bases and J by 3 bases, leaving 20 bases between them.

The rearrangement links TRBV4-3 to TRBJ1-1; TRBD1 is a possible D gene (6 bases). The V gene's germline CDR1 is LGHNA and CDR2 YSLEER. Trimming stripped 0 bases from V and 4 bases from J, with 12 bases between. This CDR3 is 15 amino acids long. CDR3 protein: CASSQEWRGPTEAFF. CDR3 nucleotides: TGCGCCAGCAGCCAAGAGTGGCGGGGGCCCACTGAAGCTTTCTTT.

V is TRBV6-5 and J is TRBJ2-3; D unresolved. Germline values: CDR1 MNHEY, CDR2 SVGAGI. The CDR3 has 14 residues. V lost 6 bases to trimming and J lost 4 bases, with 14 bases between them. CDR3 DNA: TGTGCCAGCAGCCCATACGCCCGGGCAGATACGCAGTATTTT. Its translation is CASSPYARADTQYF.

The chain employs TRBV2 and TRBJ1-1; 8 positions agree with TRBD1. CDR1 is SNHLY, CDR2 FYNNEI, per germline. The length of the CDR3 is 14 residues. Unmatched junction bases numbered 3, after V lost 3 bases and J lost 3 bases. CDR3 amino acids: CASSETGEDTEAFF. Written as DNA, the CDR3 is TGTGCCAGCAGTGAGACAGGGGAAGACACTGAAGCTTTCTTT.

This chain joins TRBV9 and TRBJ1-1; possible D gene TRBD1, 6 bases. The CDR3 covers 13 residues. With 7 bases removed from V and 5 bases from J, the gap between germline ends came to 15 bases. Looked up from germline, CDR1 is SGDLS and CDR2 is YYNGEE. CDR3 residues: CASGVGQQTEAFF. As DNA, the CDR3 is TGTGCCAGCGGGGTCGGACAGCAAACTGAAGCTTTCTTT.

The gene calls are TRBV7-3 and TRBJ2-1, with D maybe TRBD1 (5 bases). Trimming stripped 5 bases from V and 4 bases from J, with 12 bases between. This CDR3 is 14 amino acids long. Germline CDR1 and CDR2: SGHTA and FQGTGA. CDR3 in DNA: TGTGCCAGCAGCCCAGACAGAGTATACAATGAGCAGTTCTTC. This sequence encodes CASSPDRVYNEQFF.

The chain has TRBV5-1 and TRBJ1-1; 7 bases map to TRBD1. Germline V lookup: CDR1 SGHRS, CDR2 YFSETQ. The CDR3 contains 14 residues. The trim removed 2 bases at V and 4 bases at J, leaving 5 bases unmatched. This chain's CDR3 is CASSFQTGATEAFF. CDR3 DNA sequence: TGCGCCAGCAGCTTCCAAACAGGGGCCACTGAAGCTTTCTTT. Variable domain in full (rest from reference TRBV5-1 and TRBJ1-1): KAGVTQTPRYLIKTRGQQVTLSCSPISGHRSVSWYQQTPGQGLQFLFEYFSETQRNKGNFPGRFSGRQFSNSRSEMNVSTLELGDSALYLCASSFQTGATEAFFGQGTRLTVV.